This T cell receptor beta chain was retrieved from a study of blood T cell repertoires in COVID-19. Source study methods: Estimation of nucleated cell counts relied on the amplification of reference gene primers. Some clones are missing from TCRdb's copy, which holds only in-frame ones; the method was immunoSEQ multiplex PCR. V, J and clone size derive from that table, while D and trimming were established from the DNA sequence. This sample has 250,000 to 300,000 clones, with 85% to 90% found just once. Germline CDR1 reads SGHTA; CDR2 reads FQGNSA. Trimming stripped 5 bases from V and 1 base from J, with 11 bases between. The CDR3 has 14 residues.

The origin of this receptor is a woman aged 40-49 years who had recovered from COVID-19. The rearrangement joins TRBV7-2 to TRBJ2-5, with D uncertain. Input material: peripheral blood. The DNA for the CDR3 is TGTGCCAGCAGCCAAAATAGCCTCCAAGAGACCCAGTACTTC. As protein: CASSQNSLQETQYF.